This T cell receptor (beta chain) was sequenced in a study of shared clonotypes between healthy human individuals. Study-level results: Among four donors, roughly 5.4% of naive CD4 clonotypes were found in common. Rarefaction revealed incomplete sorted-subset sequencing despite large depth. Compared with clonotypes that all four donors shared, non-shared clonotypes had lower generation probabilities.

Method: immunoSEQ multiplex PCR; TCRdb's copy keeps in-frame clones and lacks some. Counted here are about 2.3 million clones, approximately 90% occurring once; the ten biggest clones make up around 0.38%. Every donor was a Caucasian adult from Nashville, Tennessee. The CDR3 runs 13 residues. V shed 0 bases and J shed 3 bases, with 7 bases lying between them. The germline V gene has CDR1 GTSNPN and CDR2 SVGIG (reference sequence). Points on this clone: The antigen remains undetermined.

V is TRBV30 and J is TRBJ2-3; D remains ambiguous. The receptor's source is a man younger than 30 in good health. Some clones in this sample may be carry-over from other donors' samples. What was sequenced was naive CD4+ T cells from PBMCs. Indicated subset: CD45RA+ positively selected. The CDR3 loop reads CAWSVRKTDTQYF. The CDR3 DNA is TGTGCCTGGAGTGTACGGAAAACAGATACGCAGTATTTT.